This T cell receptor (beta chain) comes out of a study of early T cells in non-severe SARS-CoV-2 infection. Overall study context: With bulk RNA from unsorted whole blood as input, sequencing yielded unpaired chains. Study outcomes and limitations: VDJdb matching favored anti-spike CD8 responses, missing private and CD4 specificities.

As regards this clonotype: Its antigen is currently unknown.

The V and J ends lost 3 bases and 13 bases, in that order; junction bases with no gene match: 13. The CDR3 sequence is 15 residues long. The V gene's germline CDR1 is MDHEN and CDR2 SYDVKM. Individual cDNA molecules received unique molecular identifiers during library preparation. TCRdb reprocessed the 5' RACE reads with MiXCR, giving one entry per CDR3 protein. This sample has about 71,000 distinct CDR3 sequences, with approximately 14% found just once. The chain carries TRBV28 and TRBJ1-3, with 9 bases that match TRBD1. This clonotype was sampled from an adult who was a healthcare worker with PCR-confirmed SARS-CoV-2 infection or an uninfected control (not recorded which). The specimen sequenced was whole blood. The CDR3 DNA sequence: TGTGCCAGCAGTTTGCCCGGGACAGGGTCTCCTAAAATATATTTT. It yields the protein CASSLPGTGSPKIYF.